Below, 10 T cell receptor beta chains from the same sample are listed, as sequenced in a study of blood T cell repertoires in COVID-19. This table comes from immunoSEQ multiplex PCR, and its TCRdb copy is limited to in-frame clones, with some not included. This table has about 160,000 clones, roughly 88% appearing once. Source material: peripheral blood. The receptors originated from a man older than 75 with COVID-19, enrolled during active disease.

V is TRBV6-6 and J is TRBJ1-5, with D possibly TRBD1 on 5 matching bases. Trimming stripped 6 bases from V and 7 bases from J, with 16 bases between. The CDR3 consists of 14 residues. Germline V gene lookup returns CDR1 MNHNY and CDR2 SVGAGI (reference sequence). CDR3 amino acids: CASSRPGGDQPQHF. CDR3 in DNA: TGTGCCAGCAGCCGACCGGGGGGGGACCAGCCCCAGCATTTT.

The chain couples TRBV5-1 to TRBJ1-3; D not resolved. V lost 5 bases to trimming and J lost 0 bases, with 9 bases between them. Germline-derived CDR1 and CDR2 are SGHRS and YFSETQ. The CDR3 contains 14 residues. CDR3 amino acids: CASSRTDSGNTIYF. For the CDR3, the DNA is TGCGCCAGCAGTCGTACAGACTCTGGAAACACCATATATTTT.

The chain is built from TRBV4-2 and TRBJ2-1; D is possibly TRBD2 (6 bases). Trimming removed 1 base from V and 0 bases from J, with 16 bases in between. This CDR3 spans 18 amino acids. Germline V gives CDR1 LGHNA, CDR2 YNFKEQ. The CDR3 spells CASSQGIGDSLSYNEQFF. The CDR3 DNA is TGTGCCAGCAGCCAAGGAATAGGGGACTCCCTCTCCTACAATGAGCAGTTCTTC.

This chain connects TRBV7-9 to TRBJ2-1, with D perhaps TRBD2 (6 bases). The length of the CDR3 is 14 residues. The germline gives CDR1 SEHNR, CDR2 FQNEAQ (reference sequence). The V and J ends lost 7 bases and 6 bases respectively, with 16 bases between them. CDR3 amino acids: CASKIPGGSNEQFF. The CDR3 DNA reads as TGTGCCAGCAAAATACCCGGGGGAAGCAATGAGCAGTTCTTC.

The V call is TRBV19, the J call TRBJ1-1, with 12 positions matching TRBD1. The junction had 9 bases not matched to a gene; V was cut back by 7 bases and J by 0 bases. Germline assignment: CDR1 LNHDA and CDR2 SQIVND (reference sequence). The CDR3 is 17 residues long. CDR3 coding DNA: TGTGCCAGTAAGACGGGACAGGGGGCTATATTGAACACTGAAGCTTTCTTT. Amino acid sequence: CASKTGQGAILNTEAFF.

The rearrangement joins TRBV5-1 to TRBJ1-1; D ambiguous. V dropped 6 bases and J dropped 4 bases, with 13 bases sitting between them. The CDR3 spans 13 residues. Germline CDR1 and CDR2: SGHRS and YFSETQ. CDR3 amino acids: CASKGSRSTEAFF. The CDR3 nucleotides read TGCGCCAGCAAAGGGAGTAGGAGCACTGAAGCTTTCTTT.

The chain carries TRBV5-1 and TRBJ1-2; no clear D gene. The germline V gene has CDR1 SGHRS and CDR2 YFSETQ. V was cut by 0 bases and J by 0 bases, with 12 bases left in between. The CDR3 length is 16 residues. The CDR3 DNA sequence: TGCGCCAGCAGCTTGGCCCCGATAACAGCTAACTATGGCTACACCTTC. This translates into CASSLAPITANYGYTF.

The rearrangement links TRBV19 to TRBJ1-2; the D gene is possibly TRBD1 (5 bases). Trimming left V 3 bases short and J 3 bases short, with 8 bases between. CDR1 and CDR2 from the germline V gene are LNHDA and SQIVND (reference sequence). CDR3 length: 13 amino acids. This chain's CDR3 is CASSISGDYGYTF. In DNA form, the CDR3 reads TGTGCCAGTAGTATTTCGGGGGACTATGGCTACACCTTC.

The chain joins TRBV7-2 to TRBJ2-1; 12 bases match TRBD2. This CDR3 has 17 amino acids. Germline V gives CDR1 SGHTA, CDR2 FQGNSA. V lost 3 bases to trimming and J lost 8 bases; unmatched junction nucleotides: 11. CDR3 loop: CASSLYDPGLAGDEQFF. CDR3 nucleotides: TGTGCCAGCAGCTTGTATGATCCGGGACTAGCGGGCGATGAGCAGTTCTTC.

The CDR3 DNA reads TGTGCCAGCAGCAGCGGGACAGGGGAGGAAGCTTTCTTT. Its protein product is CASSSGTGEEAFF. The gene calls are TRBV5-4 and TRBJ1-1; TRBD1 matches 10 bases. Germline V gives CDR1 SGHNT, CDR2 YYREEE (reference sequence). This CDR3 has 13 amino acids. Trimming at V came to 4 bases and at J to 8 bases, leaving 5 bases not matched to a gene.